This TCR beta chain is from a study of T cells in Graves' hyperthyroidism and ophthalmopathy. Findings and caveats of the study: Peripheral blood also featured most of the thyroid clonotypes expanded above 0.001.

Amplification of TCR beta CDR3 regions used RNA as the template. Researchers ran a first-round RT-PCR on the TCR CDR3 using the HTBI primer set. TCRdb ran MiXCR on the multiplex PCR reads and lists one entry per CDR3 protein. The sample lists some 700,000 distinct CDR3 sequences, roughly a sixth occurring once. This clonotype was seen ten or more times. The antigen is not known. The sequenced material came from blood. This TCR derives from a man aged 50 to 59 with Graves' hyperthyroidism.

The CDR3 DNA reads as TGTGCCTGGACCACAGGGGACCCTGAAGCTTTCTTT. Translation: CAWTTGDPEAFF. The J gene is TRBJ1-1, the V gene TRBV30; TRBD1 aligns across 7 bases. J lost 6 bases, V lost 4 bases, and 5 bases had no gene match. The CDR3 runs to 12 residues. Looked up from germline, CDR1 is GTSNPN and CDR2 is SVGIG (reference sequence).